The clone carrying this TCR beta chain was recorded many times. The target antigen is unknown. This sample is drawn from a study of CD8 T cells in ankylosing spondylitis. TCRdb independently ran MiXCR on the 5' RACE reads; one entry per CDR3 protein. The sample lists around 250,000 distinct CDR3 sequences, about 10% occurring once. Overall study findings and caveats: Peripheral blood samples showed relatively rare disease-linked clones, and these clones were CD8+.

Sequencing was carried out using blood, either unsorted or a sorted T cell fraction (not recorded which). The receptor comes from a male donor with ankylosing spondylitis or in good health (not recorded which).

The CDR3 region is CASRRGGETQYF. In DNA form, the CDR3 reads TGTGCCAGCAGACGAGGGGGAGAGACCCAGTACTTC. The V gene is TRBV12-3 or TRBV12-4, the J gene TRBJ2-5, with D tentatively TRBD1 (6 bases). The CDR3 contains 12 residues. With 6 bases removed from V and 4 bases from J, the gap between germline ends came to 9 bases.